The 31 T cell receptor beta chains below were found in one sample sequenced in a study of blood T cell repertoires in COVID-19. Generated by immunoSEQ multiplex PCR, the TCRdb table keeps only in-frame clones and is missing some. The repertoire has about 140,000 clones, around 84% of them found once; the top ten carry 10%. Material for sequencing was peripheral blood. The receptors come from a man aged 55-75 years with active or convalescent COVID-19.

This clone was counted between two and nine times. The CDR3 protein is CASSDRAGVDEQFF. The DNA of the CDR3 is TGTGCCAGCAGCGACCGGGCAGGGGTCGATGAGCAGTTCTTC. The chain joins TRBV9 to TRBJ2-1, with a tentative D call TRBD1 (6 bases). V lost 3 bases to trimming and J lost 8 bases, with 15 bases between them. Germline V gene lookup returns CDR1 SGDLS and CDR2 YYNGEE. CDR3 size: 14 residues.

This sequence joins TRBV27 and TRBJ1-5, with 7 bases aligning to TRBD1. The germline CDR1 and CDR2 sequences are MNHEY and SMNVEV (reference sequence). J was trimmed by 3 bases and V by 6 bases; bases with no gene match: 8. There are 15 residues in the CDR3. The chain's CDR3 is CASRPGTADNQPQHF. DNA of the CDR3: TGTGCCAGCAGACCGGGGACAGCCGACAATCAGCCCCAGCATTTT.

This clone was seen a single time. The chain recombines TRBV7-2 with TRBJ1-1; 9 nucleotides line up with TRBD1. The germline V gene has CDR1 SGHTA and CDR2 FQGNSA. The CDR3 has 17 residues. V lost 5 bases, J lost 1 base, and 11 bases stayed unmatched. CDR3 bases: TGTGCCAGCAGCACCGGGACAGGGTTCGTCGAGAACACTGAAGCTTTCTTT. It yields the protein CASSTGTGFVENTEAFF.

The chain employs TRBV28 and TRBJ2-1; 12 bases match TRBD2. Germline values: CDR1 MDHEN, CDR2 SYDVKM. The CDR3 consists of 15 residues. V lost 4 bases, J lost 9 bases, and 7 bases stayed unmatched. CDR3 sequence reads: CASSSPSGGAGEQFF. CDR3 sequence (DNA): TGTGCCAGCAGTTCCCCTAGCGGGGGGGCCGGTGAGCAGTTCTTC. Filled out from reference TRBV28 and TRBJ2-1, the complete variable domain reads DVKVTQSSRYLVKRTGEKVFLECVQDMDHENMFWYRQDPGLGLRLIYFSYDVKMKEKGDIPEGYSVSREKKERFSLILESASTNQTSMYLCASSSPSGGAGEQFFGPGTRLTVL.

The chain combines TRBV24-1 with TRBJ2-1, with 8 bases identical to TRBD2. Losses at the gene ends were 3 bases for V and 6 bases for J; bases not matched to a gene: 15. The CDR3 runs to 18 residues. CDR1 is KGHDR, CDR2 SFDVKD, per germline. The CDR3 DNA reads as TGTGCCACCAGTGATGCCCGCATACGAGCGGGAGAGTCCAATGAGCAGTTCTTC. This translates into CATSDARIRAGESNEQFF.

The V and J genes are TRBV9 and TRBJ2-1; 12 nucleotides agree with TRBD2. Germline loops: CDR1 SGDLS, CDR2 YYNGEE. Trimming cost V 4 bases and J 5 bases; bases outside gene matches: 4. This CDR3 comprises 15 residues. The CDR3: CASSQTSGGHNEQFF. Written as DNA, the CDR3 is TGTGCCAGCAGCCAGACTAGCGGGGGCCACAATGAGCAGTTCTTC.

The genes are TRBV14 and TRBJ1-2, with 11 positions matching TRBD1. The CDR3 covers 14 residues. The junction had 5 bases not matched to a gene; V was cut back by 3 bases and J by 8 bases. The germline gives CDR1 SGHDN, CDR2 FVKESK. The CDR3 coding sequence is TGTGCCAGCAGCCAGGACAGGGGGCTGGGAGGCTACACCTTC. Translation: CASSQDRGLGGYTF.

This clone showed up just once. The CDR3 bases are TGTGCCAGTAGTATAGGAAGGGCCTTAACAGGAGATGAGCAGTTCTTC. This gives the protein CASSIGRALTGDEQFF. The genes are TRBV19 and TRBJ2-1, with a weak D call TRBD1 (5 bases). The germline V and J ends were trimmed by 1 base and 8 bases, with 18 bases remaining between them. In germline, CDR1 is LNHDA, CDR2 SQIVND (reference sequence). The CDR3 extends over 16 amino acids.

V is TRBV6-5 and J is TRBJ2-5; D perhaps matches TRBD2 (5 bases). Germline loops: CDR1 MNHEY, CDR2 SVGAGI. Trimming stripped 7 bases from V and 3 bases from J, with 12 bases between. This CDR3 region has 13 residues. This CDR3 is CASIRTGKETQYF. The CDR3 DNA reads TGTGCCAGCATTCGGACGGGAAAAGAGACCCAGTACTTC.

V gene TRBV6-2 or TRBV6-3 combines with J gene TRBJ2-1; 8 nucleotides match TRBD1. CDR1 is MNHEY and CDR2 is SVGEGT in the germline V gene. This CDR3 has 14 residues. V trimming: 2 bases; J trimming: 15 bases; junction bases outside the gene matches: 12. DNA of the CDR3: TGTGCCAGCAGTTACCAGGGCTTGACAGGGGAGGCGTTCTTC. Translation gives CASSYQGLTGEAFF.

The V and J genes are TRBV19 and TRBJ1-2; 7 bases align to TRBD1. Germline V gene lookup returns CDR1 LNHDA and CDR2 SQIVND (reference sequence). Germline trimming cut 10 bases from V and 4 bases from J; bases unmatched to any gene: 9. The CDR3 sequence is 13 residues long. Here the CDR3 reads CATSAYRGYGYTF. The CDR3 DNA reads as TGTGCCACCTCGGCGTACAGGGGCTATGGCTACACCTTC.

J is TRBJ2-1 and V is TRBV11-3, with TRBD2 as a possible D gene (6 bases). V gave up 5 bases and J gave up 10 bases, with 21 bases separating them. Germline CDR1 reads SGHNT; CDR2 reads YENEEA. This CDR3 has 15 residues. CDR3 sequence (DNA): TGTGCCAGCAGCGATCCGGGACTGAATAGACGGGAGCAGTTCTTC. Residues: CASSDPGLNRREQFF.

This clone has a handful of counts. The genes are TRBV7-9 and TRBJ2-3, with 7 positions matching TRBD2. Germline V gene sequence: CDR1 SEHNR, CDR2 FQNEAQ (reference sequence). V trimming: 7 bases; J trimming: 0 bases; junction bases outside the gene matches: 4. The CDR3 covers 14 residues. The CDR3 is CASTREGSTDTQYF. For the CDR3, the DNA is TGTGCCAGCACTAGGGAGGGAAGCACAGATACGCAGTATTTT.

The chain joins TRBV6-5 to TRBJ1-2; D may be TRBD1 (6 bases). Per the germline V gene, CDR1 is MNHEY and CDR2 is SVGAGI. Trimming took 5 bases from V and 8 from J, leaving 18 bases between them. This CDR3 contains 14 residues. The CDR3 nucleotides are TGTGCCAGCAGTCCGCCAGGGGCAGGGCGCGGCTACACCTTC. Protein: CASSPPGAGRGYTF.

The chain carries TRBV30 and TRBJ1-2; D is ambiguous. This CDR3 comprises 14 residues. With 2 bases removed from V and 4 bases from J, the gap between germline ends came to 14 bases. Per germline, CDR1 GTSNPN and CDR2 SVGIG (reference sequence). The CDR3 DNA is TGTGCCTGGAGTACCCAGGCCGTCGCCTATGGCTACACCTTC. As protein: CAWSTQAVAYGYTF.

The chain employs TRBV11-3 and TRBJ1-2; 8 nucleotides line up with TRBD1. CDR3 length: 16 amino acids. V gave up 0 bases and J gave up 0 bases; unmatched junction bases: 3. CDR1 SGHNT and CDR2 YENEEA come from the germline V gene. CDR3 DNA sequence: TGTGCCAGCAGCTTAGAGGGGACAGGCACTAACTATGGCTACACCTTC. Its protein is CASSLEGTGTNYGYTF.

This chain links TRBV7-9 with TRBJ1-3, with 10 bases lining up with TRBD1. Germline CDR1 SEHNR, CDR2 FQNEAQ (reference sequence). V shed 5 bases, J shed 4 bases, and the junction held 11 bases outside the gene matches. CDR3 length equals 17 residues. The CDR3 loop is CASSRDRGLSRGNTIYF. CDR3 in DNA: TGTGCCAGCAGCCGAGACAGGGGGCTCTCGAGGGGAAACACCATATATTTT.

Points on this clone: Other nucleotide sequences in the sample specify the same CDR3. The J gene is TRBJ2-7, the V gene TRBV6-5; D perhaps matches TRBD1 (6 bases). This CDR3 has 13 residues. V was cut by 6 bases and J by 0 bases, with 9 bases left in between. Germline-derived CDR1 and CDR2 are MNHEY and SVGAGI. CDR3 residues: CASSPGASYEQYF. As DNA, the CDR3 is TGTGCCAGCAGCCCAGGGGCCTCCTACGAGCAGTACTTC.

The rearrangement uses TRBV7-8 and TRBJ2-7; 7 bases are shared with TRBD2. The germline V gene encodes CDR1 SGHVS and CDR2 FQNEAQ. The CDR3 extends over 13 amino acids. After removal of 4 bases from V and 9 bases from J, the junction contained 9 bases not matched to a gene. CDR3 sequence reads: CASSSGGYQGQYF. The CDR3, as DNA: TGTGCCAGCAGCTCGGGGGGTTATCAGGGGCAGTACTTC. Filled out from reference TRBV7-8 and TRBJ2-7, the complete variable domain reads GAGVSQSPRYKVAKRGQDVALRCDPISGHVSLFWYQQALGQGPEFLTYFQNEAQLDKSGLPSDRFFAERPEGSVSTLKIQRTQQEDSAVYLCASSSGGYQGQYFGPGTRLTVT.

The chain carries TRBV9 and TRBJ1-2; TRBD1 aligns across 7 bases. CDR1 and CDR2 (germline): SGDLS, YYNGEE. The CDR3 totals 15 residues. Trimming at V came to 0 bases and at J to 3 bases, leaving 5 bases not matched to a gene. The CDR3 loop reads CASSVANRGDYGYTF. The CDR3 coding sequence is TGTGCCAGCAGCGTAGCTAACAGGGGAGACTATGGCTACACCTTC.

The V call is TRBV9, the J call TRBJ1-1, with D unclear. This CDR3 is built from 11 residues. Trimming pared 4 bases from V and 4 bases from J, leaving 5 bases between. The germline V gene has CDR1 SGDLS and CDR2 YYNGEE. CDR3 region: CASSPLTEAFF. The DNA for the CDR3 is TGTGCCAGCAGCCCTCTCACTGAAGCTTTCTTT.

The chain couples TRBV18 to TRBJ2-1, with 8 bases aligning to TRBD2. This CDR3 spans 16 amino acids. Germline V gene lookup returns CDR1 KGHSH and CDR2 LQKENI. The V gene end was trimmed by 3 bases and the J gene end by 7 bases; junction bases not matched to a gene: 11. CDR3 loop: CASSPGRLAFDNEQFF. The CDR3 DNA is TGTGCCAGCTCACCTGGAAGACTAGCGTTTGATAATGAGCAGTTCTTC. Complete variable domain (other parts from reference TRBV18 and TRBJ2-1): NAGVMQNPRHLVRRRGQEARLRCSPMKGHSHVYWYRQLPEEGLKFMVYLQKENIIDESGMPKERFSAEFPKEGPSILRIQQVVRGDSAAYFCASSPGRLAFDNEQFFGPGTRLTVL.

V gene TRBV19 combines with J gene TRBJ2-3, with D maybe TRBD2 (6 bases). The V end was cut by 7 bases, the J end by 1 base, with 15 bases between. Germline CDR1 LNHDA, CDR2 SQIVND (reference sequence). The CDR3 consists of 15 residues. Here the CDR3 DNA reads TGTGCCAGTACCCCGACTAGTAGCCGCACAGATACGCAGTATTTT. It specifies CASTPTSSRTDTQYF.

The chain couples TRBV18 to TRBJ1-1; D remains unclear. Trimming shortened V by 3 bases and J by 0 bases, and 11 bases separated the two germline ends. CDR3 size: 15 residues. Germline CDR1 is KGHSH and CDR2 is LQKENI. The CDR3 is CASSPDGELNTEAFF. In DNA, the CDR3 is TGTGCCAGCTCACCCGACGGGGAATTGAACACTGAAGCTTTCTTT.

The chain recombines TRBV27 with TRBJ1-5; TRBD1 matches at 7 bases. The germline V gene has CDR1 MNHEY and CDR2 SMNVEV (reference sequence). V lost 6 bases and J lost 1; bases outside the gene matches: 6. The CDR3 totals 15 residues. CDR3 in DNA: TGTGCCAGCAGCAAACAGGGGACAAGCAATCAGCCCCAGCATTTT. Translated: CASSKQGTSNQPQHF.

The gene calls are TRBV7-9 and TRBJ2-2; 8 bases align to TRBD1. In germline, CDR1 is SEHNR, CDR2 FQNEAQ (reference sequence). CDR3 length equals 16 residues. J gave up 4 bases and V 4 bases, and 8 bases lay outside the gene matches. CDR3 DNA: TGTGCCAGCAGCTCGGGCGGACAGGGAGTCACCGGGGAGCTGTTTTTT. Its protein is CASSSGGQGVTGELFF. Using reference TRBV7-9 and TRBJ2-2 for the parts outside the CDR3, the full variable domain is DTGVSQNPRHKITKRGQNVTFRCDPISEHNRLYWYRQTLGQGPEFLTYFQNEAQLEKSRLLSDRFSAERPKGSFSTLEIQRTEQGDSAMYLCASSSGGQGVTGELFFGEGSRLTVL.

A few counts support this clone. The same CDR3 is also encoded by other DNA sequences in this sample. The chain couples TRBV18 to TRBJ1-2, with 8 bases that match TRBD1. V dropped 6 bases and J dropped 4; count of bases not matched to a gene: 4. Germline assignment: CDR1 KGHSH and CDR2 LQKENI. The CDR3 has 13 amino acids. CDR3 amino acids: CASSRTGSYGYTF. CDR3 in DNA: TGTGCCAGCTCCCGGACAGGGTCCTATGGCTACACCTTC.

This clone came up once. This chain connects TRBV30 to TRBJ2-7, with TRBD1 matching over 9 bases. The CDR3 contains 14 residues. From germline, CDR1 is GTSNPN and CDR2 SVGIG (reference sequence). V lost 0 bases to trimming and J lost 4 bases; unmatched junction nucleotides: 4. The CDR3 protein is CAWSVNRGRYEQYV. Written as DNA, the CDR3 is TGTGCCTGGAGTGTAAACAGGGGGCGTTACGAGCAGTACGTC.

The rearrangement joins TRBV11-2 to TRBJ1-2; 9 nucleotides line up with TRBD1. The CDR3 is made up of 14 amino acids. V trimming: 5 bases; J trimming: 4 bases; junction bases outside the gene matches: 5. Germline CDR1 and CDR2: SGHAT and FQNNGV. CDR3 DNA sequence: TGTGCCAGCAGCCGACAGGGGGGGATCTATGGCTACACCTTC. Translation: CASSRQGGIYGYTF.

The genes are TRBV7-9 and TRBJ2-2; D may be TRBD2 (6 bases). Germline V CDR1 and CDR2: SEHNR, FQNEAQ (reference sequence). Trimming removed 4 bases from V and 1 base from J, with 10 bases in between. The CDR3 contains 15 residues. Written as DNA, the CDR3 is TGTGCCAGCAGCTCGGACGGGGGGAACACCGGGGAGCTGTTTTTT. Amino acid sequence: CASSSDGGNTGELFF.

The genes are TRBV4-3 and TRBJ2-5; the match to TRBD2 covers 7 bases. The CDR3 has 16 residues. In germline, CDR1 is LGHNA, CDR2 YSLEER. After removal of 0 bases from V and 7 bases from J, the junction contained 11 bases not matched to a gene. CDR3 bases: TGCGCCAGCAGCCAAGATATTTGGAGGGAGGGACGGACCCAGTACTTC. Its translation is CASSQDIWREGRTQYF.